The 5 T cell receptor beta chains presented below share a single source sample, sequenced in a study of T cell responses to AZD1222 COVID-19 vaccine (dated by TCRdb to about 2021). Per the publication, the time point label means: baseline before first vaccination. Preparation of the library involved the immunoSEQ multiplex PCR assay. TCRdb took this table from immuneACCESS and kept in-frame rearrangements with V and J called. Such tables lack part of the clones; where checked against another copy, unresolved V genes explain under half of the gap, and the rest is unexplained. The sample records 180,000 or so clones, just over 90% of which are singletons. 3.5% to 5% of the sample goes to the ten largest clones. Sequenced here: peripheral blood, sampled on day 0 of AZD1222 vaccination. These TCRs come from an adult in good health.

This clone occurred a few times. CDR3 protein: CASSFKPLNTEAFF. The CDR3 DNA sequence: TGTGCCAGCAGCTTTAAACCCTTGAACACTGAAGCTTTCTTT. The chain links TRBV7-9 to TRBJ1-1; D is unresolved. CDR1 SEHNR and CDR2 FQNEAQ come from the germline V gene (reference sequence). CDR3 length: 14 amino acids. Deletions cut 3 bases from V and 0 bases from J, with 8 bases between. Variable domain in full (rest from reference TRBV7-9 and TRBJ1-1): DTGVSQNPRHKITKRGQNVTFRCDPISEHNRLYWYRQTLGQGPEFLTYFQNEAQLEKSRLLSDRFSAERPKGSFSTLEIQRTEQGDSAMYLCASSFKPLNTEAFFGQGTRLTVV.

J is TRBJ2-1 and V is TRBV27, with 9 nucleotides matching TRBD1. The germline gives CDR1 MNHEY, CDR2 SMNVEV (reference sequence). V was clipped by 8 bases and J by 2 bases; unmatched bases: 4. This CDR3 comprises 14 residues. This CDR3 reads CASRQGGTYNEQFF. CDR3 coding DNA: TGTGCCAGCCGACAGGGGGGTACCTACAATGAGCAGTTCTTC.

The chain couples TRBV5-4 to TRBJ2-7, with D uncertain. This CDR3 has 14 amino acids. V dropped 6 bases and J dropped 2 bases, with 15 bases sitting between them. Looked up from germline, CDR1 is SGHNT and CDR2 is YYREEE (reference sequence). The CDR3: CASNKGQGPYEQYF. For the CDR3, the DNA is TGTGCCAGCAACAAGGGCCAAGGGCCCTACGAGCAGTACTTC.

V and J are TRBV3-1 (or the pseudogene TRBV3-2) and TRBJ2-5; TRBD2 is a possible D gene (6 bases). CDR1 and CDR2 from the germline V gene are LGHDT and YNNKEL (reference sequence). The CDR3 has 16 residues. Trimming stripped 1 base from V and 5 bases from J, with 17 bases between. CDR3 sequence: CASSQVTGSNLETQYF. CDR3 nucleotide sequence: TGTGCCAGCAGCCAAGTTACCGGGAGTAATCTTGAGACCCAGTACTTC.

This clone was recorded at least ten times. The rearrangement joins TRBV19 to TRBJ2-5; 7 bases map to TRBD1. V was clipped by 6 bases and J by 2 bases; unmatched bases: 0. In germline, CDR1 is LNHDA, CDR2 SQIVND (reference sequence). This CDR3 has 12 amino acids. CDR3 coding DNA: TGTGCCAGTAGACAGGGGCAAGAGACCCAGTACTTC. Translated: CASRQGQETQYF. Full variable domain (missing parts from reference TRBV19 and TRBJ2-5): DGGITQSPKYLFRKEGQNVTLSCEQNLNHDAMYWYRQDPGQGLRLIYYSQIVNDFQKGDIAEGYSVSREKKESFPLTVTSAQKNPTAFYLCASRQGQETQYFGPGTRLLVL.